This T cell receptor beta chain was captured in a study of blood T cell repertoires in COVID-19. About the research overall: Samples came from the United States, Italy and Spain, spanning acute and convalescent COVID-19. PBMCs, B-cell-depleted T cells, or T cells provided the cDNA or gDNA that made up the material.

Source study methods: Amplification of reference gene primers provided the estimated nucleated cell counts. Generated by immunoSEQ multiplex PCR, the TCRdb table keeps only in-frame clones and is missing some. That table gives V, J and clone size, and the DNA gave D and trimming. The table includes more than 85,000 clones, around 80% detected once. CDR3 length: 16 residues. The V gene's germline CDR1 is SGHRS and CDR2 YFSETQ. J was trimmed by 4 bases and V by 2 bases; bases with no gene match: 6. Material for sequencing was peripheral blood. The chain employs TRBV5-1 and TRBJ2-2, with 9 nucleotides matching TRBD2. This receptor was identified in a woman of 80 years or more with active or convalescent COVID-19. The DNA of the CDR3 is TGCGCCAGCAGCTTCCTAGCGGGAATGGGCACCGGGGAGCTGTTTTTT. Translating gives CASSFLAGMGTGELFF.